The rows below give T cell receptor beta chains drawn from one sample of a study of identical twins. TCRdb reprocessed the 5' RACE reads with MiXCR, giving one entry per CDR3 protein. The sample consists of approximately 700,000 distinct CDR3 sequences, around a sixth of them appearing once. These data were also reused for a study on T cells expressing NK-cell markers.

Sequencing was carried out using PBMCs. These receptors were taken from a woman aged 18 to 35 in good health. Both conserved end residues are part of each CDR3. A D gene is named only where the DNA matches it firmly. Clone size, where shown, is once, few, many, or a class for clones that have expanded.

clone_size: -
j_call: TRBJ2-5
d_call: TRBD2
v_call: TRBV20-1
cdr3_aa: CSARDPTSVEQETQYF
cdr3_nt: TGCAGTGCTAGAGACCCTACTAGCGTAGAACAAGAGACCCAGTACTTC

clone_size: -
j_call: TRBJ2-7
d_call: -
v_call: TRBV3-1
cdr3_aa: CASSSPSSDEQYF
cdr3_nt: TGTGCCAGCAGCAGTCCGTCGTCGGACGAGCAGTACTTC

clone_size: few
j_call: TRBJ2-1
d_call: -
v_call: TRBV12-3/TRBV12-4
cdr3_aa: CASSSVFGHEQFF
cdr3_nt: TGTGCCAGCAGCTCGGTTTTTGGGCATGAGCAGTTCTTC

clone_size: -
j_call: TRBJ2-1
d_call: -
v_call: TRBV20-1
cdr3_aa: CSGIAPWGQFF
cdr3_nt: TGCAGTGGGATAGCGCCGTGGGGCCAGTTCTTC

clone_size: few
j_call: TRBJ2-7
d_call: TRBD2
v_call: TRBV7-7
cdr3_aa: CASSAGTSGEQYF
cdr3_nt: TGTGCCAGCAGCGCCGGGACTAGCGGTGAGCAGTACTTC

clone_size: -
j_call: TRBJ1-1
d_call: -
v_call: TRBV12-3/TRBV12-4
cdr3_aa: CAILIGEGSTEAFF
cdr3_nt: TGTGCCATCCTAATTGGGGAGGGGTCCACTGAAGCTTTCTTT

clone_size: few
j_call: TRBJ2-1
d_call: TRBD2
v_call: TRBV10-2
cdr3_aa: CASSGSGTTQFF
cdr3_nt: TGCGCCAGCAGTGGGTCCGGGACTACGCAGTTCTTC

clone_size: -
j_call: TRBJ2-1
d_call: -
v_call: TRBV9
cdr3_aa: CASSPRDGHNEQFF
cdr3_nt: TGTGCCAGCAGCCCCCGGGACGGACACAATGAGCAGTTCTTC

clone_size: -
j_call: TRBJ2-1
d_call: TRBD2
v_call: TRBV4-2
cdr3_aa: CASSYTSGGARNEQFF
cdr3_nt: TGTGCCAGCAGCTACACTAGCGGGGGGGCCCGCAATGAGCAGTTCTTC

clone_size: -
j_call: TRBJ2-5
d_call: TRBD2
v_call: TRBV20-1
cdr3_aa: CSALPAGEKTQYF
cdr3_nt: TGCAGTGCTCTCCCAGCGGGGGAAAAGACCCAGTACTTC

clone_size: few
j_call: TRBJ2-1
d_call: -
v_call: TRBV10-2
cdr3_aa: CASTSAVPSSYNEQFF
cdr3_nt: TGCGCCAGCACCTCCGCGGTACCCAGCTCCTACAATGAGCAGTTCTTC

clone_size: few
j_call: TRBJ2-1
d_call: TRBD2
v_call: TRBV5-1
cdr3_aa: CASSPGLAATGGNEQFF
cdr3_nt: TGCGCCAGCAGCCCAGGACTAGCGGCCACCGGGGGGAATGAGCAGTTCTTC

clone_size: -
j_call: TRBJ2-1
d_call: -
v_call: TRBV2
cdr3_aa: CASITPRGNEQFF
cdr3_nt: TGTGCCAGCATAACGCCCAGGGGCAATGAGCAGTTCTTC

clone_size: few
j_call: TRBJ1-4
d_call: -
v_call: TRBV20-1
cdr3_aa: CSARPAPGDEKLFF
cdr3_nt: TGCAGTGCTAGGCCAGCCCCGGGTGATGAAAAACTGTTTTTT

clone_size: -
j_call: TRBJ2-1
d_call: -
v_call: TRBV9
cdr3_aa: CASSVRGTYNEQFF
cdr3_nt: TGTGCCAGCAGCGTGCGGGGCACCTACAATGAGCAGTTCTTC

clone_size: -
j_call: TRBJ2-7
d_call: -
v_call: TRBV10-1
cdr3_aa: CASSDPDIQEQYF
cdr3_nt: TGCGCCAGCAGTGATCCCGACATCCAGGAGCAGTACTTC

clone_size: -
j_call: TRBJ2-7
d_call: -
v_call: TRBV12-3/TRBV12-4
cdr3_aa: CASSLARPSEQYF
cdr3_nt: TGTGCCAGCAGTTTGGCCCGGCCCTCCGAGCAGTACTTC

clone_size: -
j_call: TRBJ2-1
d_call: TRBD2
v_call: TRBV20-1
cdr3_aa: CSAWKTSGSYNEQFF
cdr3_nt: TGCAGTGCTTGGAAGACTAGCGGGAGTTACAATGAGCAGTTCTTC

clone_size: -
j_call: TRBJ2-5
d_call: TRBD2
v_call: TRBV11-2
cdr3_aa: CASRRGEETQYF
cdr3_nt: TGTGCCAGTCGCCGGGGGGAGGAGACCCAGTACTTC

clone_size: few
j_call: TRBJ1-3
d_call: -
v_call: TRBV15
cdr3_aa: CATSRDGPSGNTIYF
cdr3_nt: TGTGCCACCAGCAGAGATGGACCCTCTGGAAACACCATATATTTT

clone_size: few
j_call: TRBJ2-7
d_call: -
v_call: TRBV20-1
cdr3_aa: CSASDRRGPSYEQYF
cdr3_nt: TGCAGTGCTAGCGACCGACGGGGGCCTTCCTACGAGCAGTACTTC

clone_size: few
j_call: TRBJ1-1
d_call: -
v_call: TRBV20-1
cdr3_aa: CSAQVRHTEAFF
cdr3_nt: TGCAGTGCTCAAGTCCGCCACACTGAAGCTTTCTTT

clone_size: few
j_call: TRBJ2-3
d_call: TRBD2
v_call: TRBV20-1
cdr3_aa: CSAPGGLGTDTQYF
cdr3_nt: TGCAGTGCTCCGGGAGGTCTCGGCACAGATACGCAGTATTTT

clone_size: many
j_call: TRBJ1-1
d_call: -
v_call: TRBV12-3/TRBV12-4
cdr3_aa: CASSLQGNTEAFF
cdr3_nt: TGTGCCAGCAGCTTACAGGGGAACACTGAAGCTTTCTTT

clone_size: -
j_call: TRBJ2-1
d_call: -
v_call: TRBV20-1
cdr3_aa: CSARGTGGRQFF
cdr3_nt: TGCAGTGCTAGGGGCACTGGGGGACGGCAGTTCTTC

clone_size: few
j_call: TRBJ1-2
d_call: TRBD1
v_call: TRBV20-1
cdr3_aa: CSARLQGRHGYTF
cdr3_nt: TGCAGTGCTAGACTACAGGGGCGTCATGGCTACACCTTC

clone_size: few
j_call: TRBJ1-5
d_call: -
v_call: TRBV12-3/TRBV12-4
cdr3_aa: CASSTAHQPQHF
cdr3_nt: TGTGCCAGCAGCACCGCCCACCAGCCCCAGCATTTT

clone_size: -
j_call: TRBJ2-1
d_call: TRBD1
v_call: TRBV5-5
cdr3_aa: CASSQDRSTYNEQFF
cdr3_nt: TGTGCCAGCAGCCAGGACAGGTCTACCTACAATGAGCAGTTCTTC

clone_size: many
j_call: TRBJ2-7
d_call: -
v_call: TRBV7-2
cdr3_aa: CASTFTGYEQYF
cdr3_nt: TGTGCCAGCACGTTTACTGGCTACGAGCAGTACTTC

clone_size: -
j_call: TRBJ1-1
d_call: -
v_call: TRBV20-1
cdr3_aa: CSADRPGHDTEAFF
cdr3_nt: TGCAGTGCTGATAGACCGGGACATGACACTGAAGCTTTCTTT

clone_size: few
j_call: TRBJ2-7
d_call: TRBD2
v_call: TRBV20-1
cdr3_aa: CSASTSGRANEQYF
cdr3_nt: TGCAGTGCTAGCACTAGCGGGAGAGCGAACGAGCAGTACTTC

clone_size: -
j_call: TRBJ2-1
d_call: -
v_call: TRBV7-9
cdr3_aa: CASSHAFSGHGVF
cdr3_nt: TGTGCCAGCAGCCACGCCTTCTCGGGGCACGGGGTCTTC

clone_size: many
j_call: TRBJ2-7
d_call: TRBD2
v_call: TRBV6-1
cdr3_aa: CASSAAPTSETYEQYF
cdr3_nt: TGTGCCAGCAGTGCCGCCCCGACTAGCGAGACCTACGAGCAGTACTTC

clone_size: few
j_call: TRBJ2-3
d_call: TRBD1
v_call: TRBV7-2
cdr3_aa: CASSLRPGTGGTDTQYF
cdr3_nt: TGTGCCAGCAGCCTCAGACCCGGGACAGGGGGGACAGATACGCAGTATTTT

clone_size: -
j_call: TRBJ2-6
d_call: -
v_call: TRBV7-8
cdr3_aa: CASGASGLVGANVLTF
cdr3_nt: TGTGCCAGCGGAGCTTCGGGTCTAGTGGGGGCCAACGTCCTGACTTTC

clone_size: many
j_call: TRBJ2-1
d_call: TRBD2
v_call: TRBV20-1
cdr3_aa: CSASLGLAGLYNEQFF
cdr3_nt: TGCAGTGCTAGTCTTGGGCTAGCGGGACTCTACAATGAGCAGTTCTTC

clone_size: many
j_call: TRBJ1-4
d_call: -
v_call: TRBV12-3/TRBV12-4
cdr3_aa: CAIEINEKLFF
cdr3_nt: TGTGCCATCGAGATAAATGAAAAACTGTTTTTT

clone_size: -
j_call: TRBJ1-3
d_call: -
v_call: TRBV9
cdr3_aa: CASSVGGGRFENTIYF
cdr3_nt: TGTGCCAGCAGCGTAGGCGGGGGGCGCTTTGAAAACACCATATATTTT

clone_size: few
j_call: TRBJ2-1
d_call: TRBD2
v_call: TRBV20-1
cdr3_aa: CSAPTRGRGNEQFF
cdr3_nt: TGCAGTGCCCCCACGCGCGGGAGGGGGAATGAGCAGTTCTTC

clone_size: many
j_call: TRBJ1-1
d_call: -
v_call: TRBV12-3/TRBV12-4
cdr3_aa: CASSHSMNTEAFF
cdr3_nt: TGTGCCAGCAGTCATTCCATGAACACTGAAGCTTTCTTT

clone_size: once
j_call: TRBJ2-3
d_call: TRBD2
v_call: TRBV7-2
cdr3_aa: CASRSGLAGRADTQYF
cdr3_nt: TGTGCCAGCAGATCCGGACTAGCGGGACGGGCAGATACGCAGTATTTT

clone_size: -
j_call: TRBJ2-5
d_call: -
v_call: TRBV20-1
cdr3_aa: CSAGGTPQETQYF
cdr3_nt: TGCAGTGCTGGGGGGACTCCGCAAGAGACCCAGTACTTC

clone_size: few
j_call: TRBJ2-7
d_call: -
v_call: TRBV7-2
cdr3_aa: CASSLDPSRATYEQYF
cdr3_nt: TGTGCCAGCAGCTTAGACCCTTCGCGGGCTACCTACGAGCAGTACTTC

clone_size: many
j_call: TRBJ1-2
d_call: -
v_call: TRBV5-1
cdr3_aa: CASRADSRNGYTF
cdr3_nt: TGCGCCAGCAGGGCGGACAGTCGAAATGGCTACACCTTC

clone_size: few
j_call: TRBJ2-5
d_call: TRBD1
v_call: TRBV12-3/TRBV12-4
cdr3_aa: CASSTGQGRTQYF
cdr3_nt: TGTGCCAGCAGTACAGGACAGGGCCGGACCCAGTACTTC

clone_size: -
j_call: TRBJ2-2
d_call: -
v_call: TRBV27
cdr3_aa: CASSRMGGIDTGELFF
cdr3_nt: TGTGCCAGCAGTCGGATGGGCGGGATCGACACCGGGGAGCTGTTTTTT

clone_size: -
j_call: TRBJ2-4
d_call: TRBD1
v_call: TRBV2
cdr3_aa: CASNRDRQNIQYF
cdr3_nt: TGTGCCAGCAACCGGGACAGACAAAACATTCAGTACTTC

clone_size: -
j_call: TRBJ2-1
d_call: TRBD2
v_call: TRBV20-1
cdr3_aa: CSAMTSGTRPEQFF
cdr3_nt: TGCAGTGCTATGACTAGCGGGACCCGGCCTGAGCAGTTCTTC

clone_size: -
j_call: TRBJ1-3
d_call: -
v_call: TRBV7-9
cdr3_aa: CASSYLEGLGNTIYF
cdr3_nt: TGTGCCAGCAGCTACCTCGAGGGGCTCGGAAACACCATATATTTT